This T cell receptor beta chain was identified in a study of OX40 agonist ivuxolimab in advanced cancers. Notes on the study in general: Some patients who did not respond also had low normalized T-cell clonal expansion.

The data were produced by immunoSEQ multiplex PCR, yet TCRdb's version contains in-frame clones alone and is incomplete. The sample has some 110,000 clones; just over 90% are singletons. About this clone itself: Its antigen is as yet unknown.

The CDR3 has 14 amino acids. Germline V gene sequence: CDR1 ENHRY, CDR2 SYGVKD. V dropped 7 bases and J dropped 0 bases, with 10 bases sitting between them. Material: CD4+ or CD8+ T cells sorted from blood, obtained in a trial of the OX40 agonist ivuxolimab. The receptor comes from an adult with an advanced solid tumor such as melanoma, head and neck, liver or kidney cancer. The chain joins TRBV10-3 to TRBJ1-3; the D is unclear. The CDR3 loop is CAIISGSSGNTIYF. CDR3 bases: TGTGCCATCATATCGGGAAGCTCTGGAAACACCATATATTTT.